This TCR beta chain was sequenced in a study of T cell changes during pregnancy in multiple sclerosis (dated by TCRdb to the late 2010s). Notes on the research overall: Changes in the T cell repertoire over the course of pregnancy were examined in this study in women with multiple sclerosis.

Library preparation was by the immunoSEQ multiplex PCR assay. This is the immuneACCESS table as TCRdb keeps it, with only in-frame sequences that have V and J called. A part of the clones is gone; compared with another copy, unresolved V genes explain less than half, and the rest is unexplained. In all, the sample holds about 120,000 clones, and over 85% of those were seen once. The top ten clonotypes cover 6.2% of the sample. Concerning this clone: Its antigen remains unidentified. There are no base qualities to consult, and no much larger clone falls within one base.

The sequence derives from a female donor with multiple sclerosis, enrolled in a pregnancy study. The sample here was peripheral blood, taken before pregnancy.

The CDR3 region: CAWEPAYTGELFF. The DNA is TGTGCCTGGGAGCCCGCATACACCGGGGAGCTGTTTTTT. The chain was built from TRBV30 and TRBJ2-2; the D gene assignment is ambiguous. CDR1 and CDR2 were assigned from the germline V gene (reference sequence) as GTSNPN and SVGIG. V is shortened by 5 bases, J by 3 bases, and the region joining them spans 10 bases. From the cysteine through the phenylalanine, the CDR3 covers 13 amino acids. Only the CDR3 DNA is retained, 39 bases long and in frame from the first base.